Listed here is a single T cell receptor (beta chain). This sample is part of a study of T cells in Graves' hyperthyroidism and ophthalmopathy. It was uncontrolled infection, other autoimmune disease, pregnancy or lactation that excluded patients. Together with thyroid ultrasound, orbital computed tomography, serum thyroxine and TRAb, clinical symptoms were used for diagnoses. This blood was taken when hyperthyroidism was first diagnosed, before any ophthalmopathy symptoms existed. TCR beta CDR3 sequences were amplified from RNA transcripts. The HTBI set primed first-round TCR CDR3 RT-PCR. TCRdb itself ran the multiplex PCR reads through MiXCR, one entry per CDR3 protein. The data hold approximately 360,000 distinct CDR3 sequences, with approximately 15% observed a single time. Sequences were obtained from blood. The sequence derives from a woman younger than 35 with Graves' hyperthyroidism that later progressed to Graves' ophthalmopathy.

CDR3 in DNA: TGCGCCAGCAGCCAGGCGGGACCACCCGGGGCAGCTACGCAGTATTTT. Translation gives CASSQAGPPGAATQYF. The chain combines TRBV4-1 with TRBJ2-3; D might be TRBD2 (6 bases). Germline V gene data show CDR1 as MGHRA and CDR2 as YSYEKL. Trimming took 3 bases from V and 8 from J, leaving 21 bases between them. The CDR3 has 16 residues.